Detailed here is one T cell receptor (beta chain). Measured with immunoSEQ multiplex PCR; TCRdb has only the in-frame clones, and not every one. The sample has roughly 60,000 clones, around nine tenths seen once; the top ten hold approximately 2%. These data are taken from a study of cytomegalovirus exposure and HLA in healthy donors. This CDR3 contains 14 residues. Germline CDR1 MGHRA, CDR2 YSYEKL. V trimming: 1 base; J trimming: 5 bases; junction bases outside the gene matches: 1. This clonotype originated in a woman aged 25-40 years in good health and CMV-seronegative. Material: PBMCs. V usage is TRBV4-1 and J usage is TRBJ2-1; 8 positions agree with TRBD2. The CDR3 is CASSQGTSHNEQFF. CDR3 DNA sequence: TGCGCCAGCAGCCAAGGGACTAGCCACAATGAGCAGTTCTTC.